Below, 21 T cell receptor beta chains from the same sample are listed, as sequenced in a study of radiation and T cells in renal cell carcinoma. Data came from immunoSEQ multiplex PCR; TCRdb stores just in-frame clones and leaves some out. The table has around 180,000 clones, about 88% seen once. As to time point: blood 4 weeks post-SBRT, at nephrectomy. Sample treatment: 15 Gy SBRT to primary tumor, nephrectomy 4 weeks later. Sequences were derived from blood, sampled from a patient whose treatment included radiotherapy and nephrectomy. The receptors shown here come from a woman in her fifties or sixties with renal cell carcinoma.

V and J are TRBV27 and TRBJ2-5; 9 bases are a match to TRBD1. V trimming: 7 bases; J trimming: 4 bases; junction bases outside the gene matches: 7. CDR3 size: 14 residues. Germline lookup yields CDR1 MNHEY and CDR2 SMNVEV (reference sequence). This chain's CDR3 is CASTNRGPPETQYF. The CDR3 DNA reads as TGTGCCAGCACTAACAGGGGGCCGCCAGAGACCCAGTACTTC.

The gene calls are TRBV11-1 and TRBJ2-7, with 8 positions matching TRBD2. Trimming removed 4 bases from V and 1 base from J; junction bases left unmatched: 6. Germline lookup yields CDR1 SGHAT and CDR2 FQDESV (reference sequence). This CDR3 is built from 15 residues. CDR3 DNA: TGTGCCAGCAGCTCTCAAGCGGGGGAATCCTACGAGCAGTACTTC. Protein: CASSSQAGESYEQYF. The whole variable domain, remainder taken from reference TRBV11-1 and TRBJ2-7, is EAEVAQSPRYKITEKSQAVAFWCDPISGHATLYWYRQILGQGPELLVQFQDESVVDDSQLPKDRFSAERLKGVDSTLKIQPAELGDSAMYLCASSSQAGESYEQYFGPGTRLTVT.

The rearrangement uses TRBV18 and TRBJ1-2; maybe TRBD1 (6 bases). The V gene's germline CDR1 is KGHSH and CDR2 LQKENI. Trimming removed 5 bases from V and 3 bases from J, with 10 bases in between. The CDR3 length is 13 residues. CDR3: CASSSRQDYGYTF. DNA for the CDR3: TGTGCCAGCTCATCAAGACAGGACTATGGCTACACCTTC.

V and J are TRBV4-2 and TRBJ2-7; D is perhaps TRBD2 (6 bases). The CDR3 has 18 residues. V lost 0 bases and J 2 bases, leaving 20 bases between the germline ends. CDR1 LGHNA and CDR2 YNFKEQ come from the germline V gene. The CDR3 DNA sequence: TGTGCCAGCAGCCAAGATTTGGGTGGGATAGCGGTTACCTACGAGCAGTACTTC. Translated, it gives CASSQDLGGIAVTYEQYF.

The chain couples TRBV10-3 to TRBJ1-4, with D unresolved. Germline V lookup: CDR1 ENHRY, CDR2 SYGVKD. V was shortened by 10 bases and J by 4 bases, with 13 bases between the two germline ends. The CDR3 is made up of 13 amino acids. CDR3 coding DNA: TGTGCCACCGGTGGACGGATTAATGAAAAACTGTTTTTT. Translated, it gives CATGGRINEKLFF.

The chain couples TRBV6-5 to TRBJ1-1; D is possibly TRBD1 (6 bases). Looked up from germline, CDR1 is MNHEY and CDR2 is SVGAGI. Trimming took 1 base from V and 2 from J, leaving 11 bases between them. The length of the CDR3 is 15 residues. CDR3 bases: TGTGCCAGCAGTTACTATGGCAGGGGAAACACTGAAGCTTTCTTT. It encodes CASSYYGRGNTEAFF.

This clone showed up just once. This sequence joins TRBV5-1 and TRBJ1-6; weak D call: TRBD1 (5 bases). This CDR3 is 14 amino acids long. Germline V CDR1 and CDR2: SGHRS, YFSETQ. V lost 8 bases and J 1 base, leaving 10 bases between the germline ends. The CDR3 DNA reads as TGCGCCAGTTCGACAGATTCCTATAATTCACCCCTCCACTTT. Its translation is CASSTDSYNSPLHF. Supplemented by reference TRBV5-1 and TRBJ1-6, the full variable domain reads KAGVTQTPRYLIKTRGQQVTLSCSPISGHRSVSWYQQTPGQGLQFLFEYFSETQRNKGNFPGRFSGRQFSNSRSEMNVSTLELGDSALYLCASSTDSYNSPLHFGNGTRLTVT.

This clone has only one observation. The rearrangement joins TRBV6-1 to TRBJ1-2, with 7 bases lining up with TRBD1. In germline, CDR1 is MNHNS, CDR2 SASEGT. V trimming: 8 bases; J trimming: 3 bases; junction bases outside the gene matches: 9. The CDR3 sequence is 14 residues long. The CDR3 DNA is TGTGCCAGCTCGGAGACAGGGATTGACTATGGCTACACCTTC. It is translated as CASSETGIDYGYTF.

The J gene is TRBJ2-1, the V gene TRBV4-1; no definite D call. Deletions cut 4 bases from V and 5 bases from J, with 9 bases between. The germline gives CDR1 MGHRA, CDR2 YSYEKL. The CDR3 extends over 13 amino acids. The CDR3 spells CASSPRNHNEQFF. The CDR3 bases are TGCGCCAGCAGCCCCCGGAATCACAATGAGCAGTTCTTC.

The chain couples TRBV7-6 to TRBJ2-1, with a tentative D call TRBD1 (5 bases). The CDR3 spans 15 residues. The germline V gene encodes CDR1 SGHVS and CDR2 FNYEAQ. Trimming shortened V by 1 base and J by 5 bases, and 12 bases separated the two germline ends. The CDR3 spells CASSLGQGINNEQFF. CDR3 coding DNA: TGTGCCAGCAGCTTAGGCCAGGGAATTAACAATGAGCAGTTCTTC.

This chain connects TRBV7-9 to TRBJ2-3; D might be TRBD2 (6 bases). Germline-derived CDR1 and CDR2 are SEHNR and FQNEAQ (reference sequence). The CDR3 sequence is 15 residues long. Trimming pared 1 base from V and 1 base from J, leaving 9 bases between. The CDR3 loop reads CASSLGRGRTDTQYF. The CDR3 DNA reads TGTGCCAGCAGCTTAGGGCGGGGCCGCACAGATACGCAGTATTTT.

The V and J genes are TRBV7-2 and TRBJ2-7; 10 bases line up with TRBD1. With V trimmed by 5 bases and J by 2 bases, 6 bases remained unmatched. Germline V gives CDR1 SGHTA, CDR2 FQGNSA. This CDR3 has 15 amino acids. CDR3 region: CASSGPGTGAYEQYF. The DNA of the CDR3 is TGTGCCAGCAGCGGACCCGGGACAGGGGCCTACGAGCAGTACTTC.

The V gene is TRBV9, the J gene TRBJ1-4; TRBD1 matches at 7 bases. V lost 0 bases to trimming and J lost 8 bases; unmatched junction nucleotides: 7. The CDR3 runs to 15 residues. The V gene's germline CDR1 is SGDLS and CDR2 YYNGEE. This CDR3 reads CASSVEGRGREKLFF. DNA for the CDR3: TGTGCCAGCAGCGTAGAAGGCAGGGGGAGAGAAAAACTGTTTTTT.

Only a few counts were recorded for this clone. The V call is TRBV6-5, the J call TRBJ2-3, with 12 bases matching TRBD2. Looked up from germline, CDR1 is MNHEY and CDR2 is SVGAGI. The length of the CDR3 is 16 residues. V lost 4 bases and J lost 2; bases outside the gene matches: 4. The CDR3 reads CASSSTSGGITDTQYF. The CDR3, as DNA: TGTGCCAGCAGTTCCACTAGCGGGGGGATCACAGATACGCAGTATTTT.

The genes are TRBV27 and TRBJ1-4, with D possibly TRBD1 on 5 matching bases. With 4 bases removed from V and 0 bases from J, the gap between germline ends came to 15 bases. In germline, CDR1 is MNHEY, CDR2 SMNVEV (reference sequence). The CDR3 covers 17 residues. Here the CDR3 reads CASSSYPRGATNEKLFF. As DNA, the CDR3 is TGTGCCAGCAGTTCCTACCCTCGGGGCGCAACTAATGAAAAACTGTTTTTT.

This chain links TRBV7-8 with TRBJ2-3; D is possibly TRBD2 (7 bases). In germline, CDR1 is SGHVS, CDR2 FQNEAQ. V dropped 5 bases and J dropped 3 bases, with 18 bases sitting between them. The CDR3 contains 16 residues. CDR3 nucleotide sequence: TGTGCCAGCAGCCCCACGGGGGGCCTTCGGACAGATACGCAGTATTTT. Its protein is CASSPTGGLRTDTQYF. The whole variable domain, remainder taken from reference TRBV7-8 and TRBJ2-3, is GAGVSQSPRYKVAKRGQDVALRCDPISGHVSLFWYQQALGQGPEFLTYFQNEAQLDKSGLPSDRFFAERPEGSVSTLKIQRTQQEDSAVYLCASSPTGGLRTDTQYFGPGTRLTVL.

The rearrangement links TRBV5-1 to TRBJ2-3; D is ambiguous. The CDR3 spans 14 residues. Germline V gene data show CDR1 as SGHRS and CDR2 as YFSETQ. V was shortened by 0 bases and J by 6 bases, with 11 bases between the two germline ends. CDR3 coding DNA: TGCGCCAGCAGCTTGGACGACCACACTGATACGCAGTATTTT. This gives the protein CASSLDDHTDTQYF. The variable domain in full, with the rest retrieved from reference TRBV5-1 and TRBJ2-3, is KAGVTQTPRYLIKTRGQQVTLSCSPISGHRSVSWYQQTPGQGLQFLFEYFSETQRNKGNFPGRFSGRQFSNSRSEMNVSTLELGDSALYLCASSLDDHTDTQYFGPGTRLTVL.

The rearrangement links TRBV10-2 to TRBJ2-5; 9 positions match TRBD2. CDR1 is WSHSY, CDR2 SAAADI, per germline. V was clipped by 5 bases and J by 2 bases; unmatched bases: 6. CDR3 size: 15 residues. The DNA of the CDR3 is TGCGCCAGCAGTATCCTAGCGGGGCTGCAAGAGACCCAGTACTTC. Translation gives CASSILAGLQETQYF.

This clone has just one count. The chain is built from TRBV7-9 and TRBJ2-5, with D maybe TRBD1 (6 bases). The ends were cut back, 1 base at V and 1 base at J, with 16 bases in the middle. CDR1 is SEHNR and CDR2 is FQNEAQ in the germline V gene (reference sequence). The CDR3 spans 17 residues. This CDR3 reads CASSLVSIRDIQETQYF. CDR3 bases: TGTGCCAGCAGCTTAGTTAGTATTAGGGACATCCAAGAGACCCAGTACTTC.

The rearrangement joins TRBV5-6 to TRBJ1-2, with TRBD1 matching over 12 bases. V was pared by 4 bases and J by 6 bases, with 7 bases of the junction left unmatched. The CDR3 contains 15 residues. CDR1 and CDR2 (germline): SGHDT, YYEEEE. The chain's CDR3 is CASSLMGQGAHGYTF. CDR3 DNA sequence: TGTGCCAGCAGCCTAATGGGACAGGGGGCGCATGGCTACACCTTC.

The chain links TRBV5-1 to TRBJ2-7; 10 bases align to TRBD1. The CDR3 length is 14 residues. The V gene's germline CDR1 is SGHRS and CDR2 YFSETQ. V dropped 3 bases and J dropped 6; count of bases not matched to a gene: 6. The CDR3 DNA follows: TGCGCCAGCAGCTCTGGACAGGGGGTTCGCGAGCAGTACTTC. It specifies CASSSGQGVREQYF.